Below, one TCR beta chain is given with its context. Its antigen is still unknown. This record belongs to a study of early stage breast cancer tumors. Study-level background: About 80% of the 16 invasive tumors were ER+, PR+ and HER2-. Study-level results: Tumor and normal breast were distinguished via blood comparison in about 90% of the 16 patients.

TCRdb's copy holds only in-frame clones and misses some; the assay was immunoSEQ multiplex PCR. This table holds roughly 48,000 clones, approximately 80% found once. Germline CDR1 and CDR2: MGHDK and SYGVNS. Trimming took 4 bases from V and 4 from J; bases not matched to a gene: 5. The CDR3 runs 14 residues. The sequence derives from a person aged 45 to 59 with breast cancer. The V and J genes are TRBV25-1 and TRBJ1-1; TRBD1 matches at 8 bases. The sequencing sample was made of blood. CDR3 DNA sequence: TGTGCCAGCAGTGTCAGGGGGCCGGTCACTGAAGCTTTCTTT. It specifies CASSVRGPVTEAFF.